This T cell receptor (beta chain) was sequenced during a study of siplizumab effects on memory and regulatory T cells. Findings and limits, study-wide: Researchers could not give a naive or memory phenotype to roughly 75-95% of proliferating CD4+ or CD8+ clones. Assignment to unstimulated subsets succeeded for only a minor fraction of the alloreactive clones.

Each sample yielded about 10^5 assayed TCR templates. Produced via immunoSEQ multiplex PCR; TCRdb's table is partial and in-frame only. Of 65,000 to 90,000 clones listed, 93% are singletons. Note on this clone: Its antigen remains unidentified. This sample also contains other DNA sequences that code for the same CDR3.

Germline lookup yields CDR1 MGHRA and CDR2 YSYEKL. Trimming shortened V by 0 bases and J by 0 bases, and 9 bases separated the two germline ends. The length of the CDR3 is 15 residues. Source material: CD8+ T cells sorted from blood. This clonotype was obtained from a human donor in good health. The genes are TRBV4-1 and TRBJ2-7; TRBD1 might be the D (6 bases). The CDR3 spells CASSQDGGSSYEQYF. CDR3 sequence (DNA): TGCGCCAGCAGCCAAGATGGGGGCAGCTCCTACGAGCAGTACTTC.